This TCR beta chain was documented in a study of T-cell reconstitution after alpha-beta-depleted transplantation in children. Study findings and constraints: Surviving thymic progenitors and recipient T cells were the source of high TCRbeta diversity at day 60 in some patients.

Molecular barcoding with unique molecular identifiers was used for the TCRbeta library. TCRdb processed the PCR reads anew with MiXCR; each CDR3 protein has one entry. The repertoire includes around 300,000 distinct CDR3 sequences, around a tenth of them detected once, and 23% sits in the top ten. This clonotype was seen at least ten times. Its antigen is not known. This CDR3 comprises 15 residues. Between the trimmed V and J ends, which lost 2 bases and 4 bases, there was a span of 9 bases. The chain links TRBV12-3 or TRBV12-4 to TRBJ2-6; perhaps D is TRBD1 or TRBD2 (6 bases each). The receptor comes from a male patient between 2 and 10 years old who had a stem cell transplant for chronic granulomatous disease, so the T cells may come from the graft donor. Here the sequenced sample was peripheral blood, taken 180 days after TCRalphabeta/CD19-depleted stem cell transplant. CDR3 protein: CASSLRGVGANVLTF. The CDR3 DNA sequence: TGTGCCAGCAGTTTAAGGGGGGTCGGGGCCAACGTCCTGACTTTC.